These 13 T cell receptor beta chains were sequenced from one sample in a study of regulatory T cells in long-lasting Graves disease. Regarding time point: newly diagnosed GD, antithyroid drugs for less than 3 months. The TCR library was made from RNA that had been extracted from PBMCs in TRIzol. Building the TCR beta libraries relied on iRepertoire HTBI primers, and CDR3 regions underwent Arm-PCR. TCRdb independently ran MiXCR on the multiplex PCR reads; one entry per CDR3 protein. The table lists about 470,000 distinct CDR3 sequences, about 17% of them singletons. Another study also made use of these data, one on T cells in Graves' hyperthyroidism and ophthalmopathy.

Material: peripheral blood mononuclear cells (PBMCs), obtained at new diagnosis, from a patient treated with antithyroid drugs. The receptor source for this set is a middle-aged man with Graves disease.

V usage is TRBV5-1 and J usage is TRBJ2-3; TRBD2 aligns across 14 bases. After removal of 4 bases from V and 3 bases from J, the junction contained 10 bases not matched to a gene. Germline values: CDR1 SGHRS, CDR2 YFSETQ. The CDR3 covers 18 residues. Here the CDR3 reads CASSPGTSGRLGTDTQYF. The DNA for the CDR3 is TGCGCCAGCAGCCCAGGGACTAGCGGGAGATTGGGAACAGATACGCAGTATTTT. The full variable domain, in which reference TRBV5-1 and TRBJ2-3 provide the parts outside the CDR3, is KAGVTQTPRYLIKTRGQQVTLSCSPISGHRSVSWYQQTPGQGLQFLFEYFSETQRNKGNFPGRFSGRQFSNSRSEMNVSTLELGDSALYLCASSPGTSGRLGTDTQYFGPGTRLTVL.

Notes on this clonotype: Lacking the conserved final phenylalanine or tryptophan, this CDR3 likely reflects a read error. The gene calls are TRBV6-4 and TRBJ2-2; TRBD1 agrees at 10 bases. This CDR3 spans 18 amino acids. The J segment lost 7 bases and the V segment lost 0 bases, leaving 11 bases of the junction unmatched. CDR1 and CDR2 from the germline V gene are MRHNA and SNTAGT. The CDR3 protein is CASSDSIPGTGVIGELFL. The CDR3 nucleotides read TGTGCCAGCAGTGACTCGATCCCCGGGACAGGGGTTATCGGGGAGCTGTTTCTT.

There are many counts of this clonotype. The chain recombines TRBV11-3 with TRBJ2-1; perhaps TRBD2 as D (6 bases). Germline CDR1 SGHNT, CDR2 YENEEA. V was cut by 5 bases and J by 2 bases, with 13 bases left in between. The CDR3 has 15 residues. The CDR3 nucleotides read TGTGCCAGCAGCCTATCGACTAGTACCTACAATGAGCAGTTCTTC. Residues: CASSLSTSTYNEQFF.

This clonotype was recorded at least ten times. The chain links TRBV2 to TRBJ2-5, with TRBD2 identical over 10 bases. This CDR3 is 18 amino acids long. Germline V gene data show CDR1 as SNHLY and CDR2 as FYNNEI. V lost 0 bases to trimming and J lost 4 bases; unmatched junction nucleotides: 11. CDR3 DNA sequence: TGTGCCAGCAGTGAAGCAAGGAGGGCTAGCGGGAGTAGAGAGACCCAGTACTTC. Its translation is CASSEARRASGSRETQYF.

The sample holds many counts of this clonotype. The chain has TRBV28 and TRBJ2-5; D may be TRBD2 (5 bases). The length of the CDR3 is 11 residues. V gave up 5 bases and J gave up 9 bases, with 10 bases separating them. Per the germline V gene, CDR1 is MDHEN and CDR2 is SYDVKM. The CDR3 DNA follows: TGTGCCAGCAGTCCTCGAGGGTCCCAGTACTTC. Translated: CASSPRGSQYF. Full variable domain (rest looked up from reference TRBV28 and TRBJ2-5): DVKVTQSSRYLVKRTGEKVFLECVQDMDHENMFWYRQDPGLGLRLIYFSYDVKMKEKGDIPEGYSVSREKKERFSLILESASTNQTSMYLCASSPRGSQYFGPGTRLLVL.

In this sample, this clonotype turned up many times. V gene TRBV9 combines with J gene TRBJ2-7; maybe TRBD1 (6 bases). V was pared by 3 bases and J by 7 bases, with 14 bases between. Germline CDR1 and CDR2: SGDLS and YYNGEE. The CDR3 has 13 amino acids. The chain's CDR3 is CASSGEQGWEQYF. In DNA form, the CDR3 reads TGTGCCAGCAGCGGTGAACAGGGTTGGGAGCAGTACTTC. Variable domain in full (rest from reference TRBV9 and TRBJ2-7): DSGVTQTPKHLITATGQRVTLRCSPRSGDLSVYWYQQSLDQGLQFLIQYYNGEERAKGNILERFSAQQFPDLHSELNLSSLELGDSALYFCASSGEQGWEQYFGPGTRLTVT.

This clonotype was counted at least ten times. The CDR3 sequence is CSVAGTNYGYTF. The CDR3 DNA sequence: TGCAGCGTTGCCGGGACTAACTATGGCTACACCTTC. The genes are TRBV29-1 and TRBJ1-2, with D unresolved. Per the germline V gene, CDR1 is SQVTM and CDR2 is ANQGSEA. V was clipped by 4 bases and J by 0 bases, with 6 bases between them. The CDR3 length is 12 residues.

This clonotype was recorded at least ten times. The chain recombines TRBV12-3 or TRBV12-4 with TRBJ2-7, with TRBD2 matching 13 bases. This CDR3 region has 14 residues. Trimming took 5 bases from V and 5 from J; bases not matched to a gene: 3. The CDR3 DNA reads TGTGCCAGCAGTCCCGGACTAGCGGGGGACGAGCAGTACTTC. Its translation is CASSPGLAGDEQYF.

For this clonotype: This could be a read error, since a much larger clone is one nucleotide away. The V and J genes are TRBV29-1 and TRBJ2-2; TRBD2 aligns across 9 bases. The germline CDR1 and CDR2 sequences are SQVTM and ANQGSEA. The CDR3 covers 15 residues. CDR3 region: CSVANSGSGTGELLF. In DNA, the CDR3 is TGCAGCGTTGCAAATAGCGGGAGCGGAACCGGGGAGCTGCTTTTT.

This clonotype has a handful of counts. The chain links TRBV2 to TRBJ1-3; TRBD1 aligns across 8 bases. The junction had 4 bases not matched to a gene; V was cut back by 4 bases and J by 2 bases. Germline V gives CDR1 SNHLY, CDR2 FYNNEI. This CDR3 contains 15 residues. As DNA, the CDR3 is TGTGCCAGCAGTGGACAGGGGATTGCTGGAAACACCATATATTTT. Amino acid sequence: CASSGQGIAGNTIYF.

This clonotype showed up many times. V and J are TRBV28 and TRBJ2-3; 7 nucleotides align to TRBD1. Germline V gene lookup returns CDR1 MDHEN and CDR2 SYDVKM. The CDR3 has 14 amino acids. V lost 6 bases to trimming and J lost 0 bases; unmatched junction nucleotides: 3. In DNA, the CDR3 is TGTGCCAGCAGCTCGACAGGGAGCACAGATACGCAGTATTTT. Translation gives CASSSTGSTDTQYF.

This clonotype was detected many times. The chain carries TRBV20-1 and TRBJ2-7, with D perhaps matching TRBD2 (6 bases). The CDR3 has 16 residues. Germline loops: CDR1 DFQATT, CDR2 SNEGSKA (reference sequence). V dropped 0 bases and J dropped 0 bases, with 15 bases sitting between them. The CDR3 spells CSARDAPAGLSYEQYF. CDR3 nucleotide sequence: TGCAGTGCTAGAGATGCCCCCGCGGGGCTCTCCTACGAGCAGTACTTC.

This clonotype was counted many times. The CDR3 bases are TGCGCCAGCATGTCTAGCGGGGGATACACCGGGGAGCTGTTTTTT. Amino acid sequence: CASMSSGGYTGELFF. The chain is built from TRBV5-1 and TRBJ2-2, with 10 nucleotides matching TRBD2. From germline, CDR1 is SGHRS and CDR2 YFSETQ. Trimming removed 6 bases from V and 3 bases from J; junction bases left unmatched: 5. CDR3 length equals 15 residues.